The present entry profiles one T cell receptor beta chain with its context. From its re-call of the 5' RACE reads, TCRdb lists each CDR3 protein once, without DNA. The listing records 150,000 to 160,000 distinct CDR3 sequences. The sample belongs to a study of T cells expressing NK-cell markers. Sequences were obtained from blood T cells: a sorted CD56 or NKG2C T cell subset, CD4+ or CD8+ T cells, or bulk PBMC T cells (not recorded which). The sequence came from a woman in her 50s in good health.

CDR3 region: CATSENTGWEGQYF. J is TRBJ2-7 and V is TRBV24-1; the TRBD1 assignment by TCRdb is unverifiable without DNA. From germline, CDR1 is KGHDR and CDR2 SFDVKD. The CDR3 sequence is 14 residues long.